This T cell receptor beta chain is drawn from a study of type 1 regulatory T cells. Study summary: T-allo10 is a Tr1-enriched, alloantigen-specific CD4 T cell product made in vitro.

TCRdb used MiXCR to reprocess the reads, holding one entry per CDR3 protein. The sample yields 80,000 to 100,000 distinct CDR3 sequences, roughly 28% seen once. CDR1 and CDR2 (germline): LGHNA, YNFKEQ. V was pared by 3 bases and J by 5 bases, with 12 bases between. This CDR3 is 14 amino acids long. This rearrangement joins TRBV4-2 to TRBJ2-3; the D gene is possibly TRBD2 (6 bases). Source material: CD4+ T cells, either the whole sample or a sorted fraction (not recorded which). This clonotype originated in a human donor in good health. CDR3 residues: CASSHPGSVDTQYF. The CDR3 DNA is TGTGCCAGCAGCCATCCCGGGAGTGTAGATACGCAGTATTTT.